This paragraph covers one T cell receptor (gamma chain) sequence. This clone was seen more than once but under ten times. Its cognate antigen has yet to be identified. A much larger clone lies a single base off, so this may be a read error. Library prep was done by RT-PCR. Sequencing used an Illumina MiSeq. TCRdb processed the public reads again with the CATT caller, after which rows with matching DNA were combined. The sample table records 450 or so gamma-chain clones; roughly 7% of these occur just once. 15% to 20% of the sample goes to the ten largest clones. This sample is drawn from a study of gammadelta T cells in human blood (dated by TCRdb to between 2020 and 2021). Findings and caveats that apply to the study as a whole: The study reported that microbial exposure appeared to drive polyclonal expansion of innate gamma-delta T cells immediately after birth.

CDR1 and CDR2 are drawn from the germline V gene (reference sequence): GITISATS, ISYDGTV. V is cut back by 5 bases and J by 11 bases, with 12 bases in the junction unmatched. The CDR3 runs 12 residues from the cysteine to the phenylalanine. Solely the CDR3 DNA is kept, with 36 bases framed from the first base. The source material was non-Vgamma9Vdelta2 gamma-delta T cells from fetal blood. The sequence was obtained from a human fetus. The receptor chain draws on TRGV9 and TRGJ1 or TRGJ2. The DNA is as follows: TGTGCCTTGTGGGGGCCCGGGATAGAGAAACTCTTT. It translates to CALWGPGIEKLF.